This T cell receptor (beta chain) was obtained from a study of T-cell reconstitution after alpha-beta-depleted transplantation in children. This CDR3 is built from 16 residues. V dropped 6 bases and J dropped 4 bases, with 19 bases sitting between them. Germline assignment: CDR1 SGHVS and CDR2 FQNEAQ. General study points: Some patients' high day-60 TCRbeta diversity was traced to surviving recipient T cells and thymic progenitors. Reportedly, alpha-beta T cells present about two months post-transplant originated from several hundred expanded clones of graft origin. T-cell counts and diversity at one year following transplant were attributed mainly to newly produced T cells.

This clonotype has a count of ten or more. Its antigen is not known. Researchers prepared the TCRbeta library using unique molecular identifiers, the study reports. Via MiXCR, TCRdb re-called the PCR reads, giving one row per CDR3 protein. The sample holds about 260,000 distinct CDR3 sequences, roughly 10% seen once. This material consisted of peripheral blood, taken 180 days after TCRalphabeta/CD19-depleted stem cell transplant. The J gene is TRBJ2-1, the V gene TRBV7-8; the D gene could be TRBD1 or TRBD2 (5 bases each). The TCR comes from a male patient aged 2-15 years who had a stem cell transplant for chronic granulomatous disease, so the T cells may come from the graft donor. This CDR3 is CASRKGTGTVYNEQFF. The DNA for the CDR3 is TGTGCCAGCAGAAAAGGGACCGGGACCGTATACAATGAGCAGTTCTTC.